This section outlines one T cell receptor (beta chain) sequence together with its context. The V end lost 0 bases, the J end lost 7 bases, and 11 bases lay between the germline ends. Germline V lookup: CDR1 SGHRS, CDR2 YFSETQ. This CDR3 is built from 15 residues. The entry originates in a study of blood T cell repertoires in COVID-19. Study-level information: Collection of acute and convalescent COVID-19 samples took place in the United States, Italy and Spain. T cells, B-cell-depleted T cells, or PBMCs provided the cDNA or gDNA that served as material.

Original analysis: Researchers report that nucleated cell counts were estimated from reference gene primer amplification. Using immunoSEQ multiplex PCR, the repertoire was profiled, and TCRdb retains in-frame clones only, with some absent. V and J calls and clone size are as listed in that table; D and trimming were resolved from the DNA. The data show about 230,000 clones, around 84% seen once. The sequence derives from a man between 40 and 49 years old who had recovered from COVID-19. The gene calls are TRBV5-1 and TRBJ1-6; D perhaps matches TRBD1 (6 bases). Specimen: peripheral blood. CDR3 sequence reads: CASSLGQGQNSPLHF. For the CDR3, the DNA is TGCGCCAGCAGCTTGGGTCAGGGGCAGAATTCACCCCTCCACTTT.